This paragraph reports one T cell receptor (beta chain). Its antigen is still unknown. This record belongs to a study of beta chain features in type 1 diabetes. Study-wide context: Summed over all samples, the examined sorted cells came to 107,917,701. General observations from the study: Possibly, sequencing cDNA over-represented cells that had high TCR expression levels.

Each of the CD4+ naive, central memory, regulatory and stem cell-like memory populations was sorted via CD45RO/CCR7/CD25/CD127/CD95/CD27. The CDR3 contains 12 residues. The V gene lost 8 bases and the J gene lost 2 bases, with 9 bases spanning the gap. The V gene's germline CDR1 is MGHDK and CDR2 SYGVNS. As every portion of the isolated RNA was reverse transcribed, the sequencing read expressed TCRB transcripts. The table came from immunoSEQ multiplex PCR; TCRdb's copy has only in-frame clones and leaves some out. The sample contains roughly 290,000 clones, roughly 8% of which appear only once. The J gene is TRBJ1-2, the V gene TRBV25-1, with D maybe TRBD1 (5 bases). The specimen was central memory CD4+ T cells from blood. This receptor was obtained from a woman between 18 and 29 years old in good health. CDR3 bases: TGTGCCAGCGCCGACAGCAACTATGGCTACACCTTC. Protein sequence: CASADSNYGYTF.